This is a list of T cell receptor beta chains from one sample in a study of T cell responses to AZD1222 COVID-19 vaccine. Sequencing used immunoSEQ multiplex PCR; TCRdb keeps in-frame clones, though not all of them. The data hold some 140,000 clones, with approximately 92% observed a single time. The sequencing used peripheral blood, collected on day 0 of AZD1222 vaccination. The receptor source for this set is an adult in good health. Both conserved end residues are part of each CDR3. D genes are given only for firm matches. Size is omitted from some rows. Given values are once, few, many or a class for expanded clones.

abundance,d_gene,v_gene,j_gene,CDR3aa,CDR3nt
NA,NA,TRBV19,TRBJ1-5,CASSMKQGDQPQHF,TGTGCCAGTAGTATGAAACAGGGAGATCAGCCCCAGCATTTT
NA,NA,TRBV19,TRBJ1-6,CASGLEDSPLHF,TGTGCCAGTGGGTTGGAGGATTCACCCCTCCACTTT
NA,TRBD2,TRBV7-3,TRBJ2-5,CASSKNGGAETQYF,TGTGCCAGCAGCAAAAACGGGGGGGCAGAGACCCAGTACTTC
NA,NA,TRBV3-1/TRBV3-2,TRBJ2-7,CASSGNREYEQYF,TGTGCCAGCAGCGGTAATAGGGAGTACGAGCAGTACTTC
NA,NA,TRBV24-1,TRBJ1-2,CATSDLVRNYGYTF,TGTGCCACCAGTGATTTGGTCAGGAACTATGGCTACACCTTC
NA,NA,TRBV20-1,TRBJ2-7,CSASLAGTYEQYF,TGCAGTGCTAGTCTTGCCGGTACCTACGAGCAGTACTTC
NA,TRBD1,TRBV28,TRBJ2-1,CASTIGQALYNEQFF,TGTGCCAGCACTATAGGACAGGCACTCTACAATGAGCAGTTCTTC
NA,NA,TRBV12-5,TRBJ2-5,CASGLAGLGETQYF,TGTGCTAGTGGTTTGGCGGGGCTTGGGGAGACCCAGTACTTC
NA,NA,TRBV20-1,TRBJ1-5,CSASSTRFDSPQHF,TGCAGTGCTAGTAGTACGCGATTCGACAGTCCTCAGCATTTT
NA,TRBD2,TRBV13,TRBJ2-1,CAKLADHYNEQFF,TGTGCCAAACTAGCGGACCACTACAATGAGCAGTTCTTC
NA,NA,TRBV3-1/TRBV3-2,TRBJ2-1,CASSANLGNNEQFF,TGTGCCAGCAGCGCCAACTTGGGCAACAATGAGCAGTTCTTC
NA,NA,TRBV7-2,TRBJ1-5,CASSARFIDSNQPQHF,TGTGCCAGCAGCGCGCGCTTCATCGATAGCAATCAGCCCCAGCATTTT
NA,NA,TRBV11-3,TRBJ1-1,CASSLSHGAEAFF,TGTGCCAGCAGCTTGTCTCACGGCGCTGAAGCTTTCTTT
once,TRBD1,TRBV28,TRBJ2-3,CASSLIPGQGSDTQYF,TGTGCCAGCAGCCTTATACCGGGACAGGGATCAGATACGCAGTATTTT
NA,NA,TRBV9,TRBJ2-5,CASSLADGRETQYF,TGTGCCAGCAGCCTGGCGGACGGGAGAGAGACCCAGTACTTC
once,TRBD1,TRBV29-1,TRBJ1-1,CSVVGTGEMNTEAFF,TGCAGCGTTGTCGGGACAGGAGAGATGAACACTGAAGCTTTCTTT
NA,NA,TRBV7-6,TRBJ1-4,CASSPSGGHEKLFF,TGTGCCAGCAGCCCTTCCGGAGGGCATGAAAAACTGTTTTTT
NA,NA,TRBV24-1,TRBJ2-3,CATSDYTQGIGDTQYF,TGTGCCACCAGTGATTACACCCAGGGAATCGGAGATACGCAGTATTTT
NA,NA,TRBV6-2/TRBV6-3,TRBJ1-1,CASSSGNTEAFF,TGTGCCAGCAGTTCAGGGAACACTGAAGCTTTCTTT
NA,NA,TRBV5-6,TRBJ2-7,CASSLVYEQYF,TGTGCCAGCAGCTTGGTCTACGAGCAGTACTTC
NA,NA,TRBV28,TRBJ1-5,CASRVSPGNSNQPQHF,TGTGCCAGCAGAGTATCTCCGGGGAACAGCAATCAGCCCCAGCATTTT
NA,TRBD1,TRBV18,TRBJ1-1,CASSRQGGGNTEAFF,TGTGCCAGCTCACGACAGGGAGGGGGGAACACTGAAGCTTTCTTT
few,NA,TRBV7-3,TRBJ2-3,CASSLNSLPDTQYF,TGTGCCAGCAGCTTAAACTCCCTGCCCGATACGCAGTATTTT
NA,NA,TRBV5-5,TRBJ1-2,CASSLYGGGPSRVRYTF,TGTGCCAGCAGCTTGTATGGCGGGGGCCCATCTCGGGTGCGCTACACCTTC
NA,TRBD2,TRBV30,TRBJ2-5,CAWVRTSGRTTETQYF,TGTGCCTGGGTCCGGACTAGCGGGAGAACGACAGAGACCCAGTACTTC
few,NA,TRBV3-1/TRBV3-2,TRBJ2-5,CASSQARTQYF,TGTGCCAGCAGCCAAGCAAGGACCCAGTACTTC
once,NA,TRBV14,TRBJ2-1,CASSLQQGRAEFF,TGTGCCAGCAGCCTCCAACAGGGGAGGGCCGAGTTCTTC
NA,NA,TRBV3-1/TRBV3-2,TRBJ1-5,CASSQDGAGNQPQHF,TGTGCCAGCAGCCAAGATGGGGCAGGAAATCAGCCCCAGCATTTT
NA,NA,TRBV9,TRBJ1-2,CASSANYGYTF,TGTGCCAGCTCGGCTAACTATGGCTACACCTTC
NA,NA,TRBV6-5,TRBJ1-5,CASSYRGEGNQPQHF,TGTGCCAGCAGTTACCGCGGGGAGGGCAATCAGCCCCAGCATTTT
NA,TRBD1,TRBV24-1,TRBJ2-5,CATSALRPGQGFETQYF,TGTGCCACCAGTGCCCTCCGACCGGGACAGGGTTTTGAGACCCAGTACTTC
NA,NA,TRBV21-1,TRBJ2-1,CASSKGVGLSGEQFF,TGTGCCAGCAGCAAAGGAGTCGGGTTATCGGGTGAGCAGTTCTTC
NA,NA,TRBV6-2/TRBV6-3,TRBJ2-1,CASSLSRELYNEQFF,TGTGCCAGCAGCCTCTCAAGGGAGCTCTACAATGAGCAGTTCTTC
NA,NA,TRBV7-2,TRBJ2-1,CASSAGHLYNEQFF,TGTGCCAGCAGCGCAGGACACTTATACAATGAGCAGTTCTTC
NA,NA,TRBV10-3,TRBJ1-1,CASNSPGADTEAFF,TGTGCCAGTAACAGCCCCGGAGCGGACACTGAAGCTTTCTTT
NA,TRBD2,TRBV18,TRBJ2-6,CASSVAGAAGANVLTF,TGTGCCAGCTCAGTAGCGGGGGCCGCTGGGGCCAACGTCCTGACTTTC